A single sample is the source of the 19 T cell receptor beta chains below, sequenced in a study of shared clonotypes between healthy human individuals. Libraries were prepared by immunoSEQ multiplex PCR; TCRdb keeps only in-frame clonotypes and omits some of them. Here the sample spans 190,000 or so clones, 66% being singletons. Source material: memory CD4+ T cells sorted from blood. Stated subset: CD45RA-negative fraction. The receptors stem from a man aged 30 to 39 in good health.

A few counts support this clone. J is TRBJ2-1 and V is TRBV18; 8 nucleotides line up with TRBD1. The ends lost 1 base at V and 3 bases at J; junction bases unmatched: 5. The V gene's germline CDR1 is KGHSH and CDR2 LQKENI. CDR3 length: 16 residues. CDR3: CASSPQQGAGYNEQFF. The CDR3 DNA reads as TGTGCCAGCTCACCACAGCAGGGGGCGGGCTACAATGAGCAGTTCTTC.

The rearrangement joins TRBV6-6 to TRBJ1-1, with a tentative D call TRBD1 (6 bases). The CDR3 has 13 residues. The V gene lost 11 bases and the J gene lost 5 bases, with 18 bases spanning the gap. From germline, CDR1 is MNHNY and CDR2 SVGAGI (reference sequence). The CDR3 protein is CAVKGEGKTEAFF. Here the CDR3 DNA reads TGTGCCGTCAAGGGGGAGGGAAAAACTGAAGCTTTCTTT.

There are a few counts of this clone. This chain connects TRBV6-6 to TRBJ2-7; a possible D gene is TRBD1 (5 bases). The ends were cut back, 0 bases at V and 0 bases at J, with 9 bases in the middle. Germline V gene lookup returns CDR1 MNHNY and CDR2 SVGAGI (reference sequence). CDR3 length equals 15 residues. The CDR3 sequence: CASSYSSRVSYEQYF. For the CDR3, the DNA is TGTGCCAGCAGTTACTCAAGCAGGGTCTCCTACGAGCAGTACTTC.

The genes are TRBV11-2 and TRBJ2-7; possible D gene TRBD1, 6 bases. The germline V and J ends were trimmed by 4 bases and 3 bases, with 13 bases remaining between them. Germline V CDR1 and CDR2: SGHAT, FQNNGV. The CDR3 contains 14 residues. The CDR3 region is CASSSQGSIYEQYF. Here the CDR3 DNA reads TGTGCCAGCAGCTCTCAGGGGTCGATCTACGAGCAGTACTTC.

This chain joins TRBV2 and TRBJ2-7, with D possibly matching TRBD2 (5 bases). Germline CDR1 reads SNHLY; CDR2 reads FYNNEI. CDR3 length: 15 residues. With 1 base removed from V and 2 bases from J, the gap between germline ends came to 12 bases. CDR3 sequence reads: CASSEVDGITYEQYF. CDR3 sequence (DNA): TGTGCCAGCAGTGAAGTGGACGGGATCACCTACGAGCAGTACTTC.

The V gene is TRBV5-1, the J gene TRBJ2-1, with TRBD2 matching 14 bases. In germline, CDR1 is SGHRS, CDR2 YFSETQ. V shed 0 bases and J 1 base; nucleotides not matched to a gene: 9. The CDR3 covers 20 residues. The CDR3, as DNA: TGCGCCAGCAGCTTGGCCCCCGGACTAGCGGGAGGCCCTTCCTACAATGAGCAGTTCTTC. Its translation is CASSLAPGLAGGPSYNEQFF.

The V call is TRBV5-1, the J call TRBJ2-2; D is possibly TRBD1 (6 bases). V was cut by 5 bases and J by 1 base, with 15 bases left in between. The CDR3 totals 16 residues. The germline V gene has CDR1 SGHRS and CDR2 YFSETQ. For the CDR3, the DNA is TGCGCCAGCAGTAACCCCAGGGGCCAGAACACCGGGGAGCTGTTTTTT. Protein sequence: CASSNPRGQNTGELFF.

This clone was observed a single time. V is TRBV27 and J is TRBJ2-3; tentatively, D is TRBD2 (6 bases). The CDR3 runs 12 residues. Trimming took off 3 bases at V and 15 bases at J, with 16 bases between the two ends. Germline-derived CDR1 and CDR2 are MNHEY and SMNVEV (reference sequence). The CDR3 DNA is TGTGCCAGCAGTTTGACGGAGGGACTTTACTATTTT. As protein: CASSLTEGLYYF.

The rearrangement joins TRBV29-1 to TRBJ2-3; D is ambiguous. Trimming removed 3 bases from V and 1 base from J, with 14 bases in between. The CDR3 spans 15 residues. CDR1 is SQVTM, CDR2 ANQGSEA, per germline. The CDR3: CSVDPRAPRTDTQYF. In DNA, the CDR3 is TGCAGCGTTGACCCCCGAGCGCCCCGCACAGATACGCAGTATTTT.

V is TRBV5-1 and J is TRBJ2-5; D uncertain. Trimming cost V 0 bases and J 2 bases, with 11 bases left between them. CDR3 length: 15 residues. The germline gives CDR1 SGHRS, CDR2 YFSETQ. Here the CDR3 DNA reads TGCGCCAGCAGCTTGGGACTTCGCGTACAAGAGACCCAGTACTTC. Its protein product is CASSLGLRVQETQYF.

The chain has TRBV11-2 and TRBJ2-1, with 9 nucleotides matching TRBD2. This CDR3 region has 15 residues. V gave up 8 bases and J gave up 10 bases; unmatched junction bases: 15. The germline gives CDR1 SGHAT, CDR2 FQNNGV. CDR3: CASGEYGTSFSEQFF. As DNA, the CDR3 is TGTGCCAGCGGAGAGTACGGGACTAGCTTCTCCGAGCAGTTCTTC.

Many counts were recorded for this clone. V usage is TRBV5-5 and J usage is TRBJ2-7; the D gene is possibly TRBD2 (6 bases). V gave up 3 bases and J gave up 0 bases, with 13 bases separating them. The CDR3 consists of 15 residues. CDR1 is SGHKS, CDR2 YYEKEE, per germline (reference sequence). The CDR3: CASSSGLLSSYEQYF. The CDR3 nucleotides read TGTGCCAGCAGCTCGGGACTTCTGAGCTCCTACGAGCAGTACTTC.

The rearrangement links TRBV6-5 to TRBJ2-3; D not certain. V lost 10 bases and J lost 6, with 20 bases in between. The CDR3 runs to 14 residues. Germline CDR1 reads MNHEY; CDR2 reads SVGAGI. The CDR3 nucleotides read TGTGCCACCCGCCGCGAGTTTAACACCGATACGCAGTATTTT. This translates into CATRREFNTDTQYF.

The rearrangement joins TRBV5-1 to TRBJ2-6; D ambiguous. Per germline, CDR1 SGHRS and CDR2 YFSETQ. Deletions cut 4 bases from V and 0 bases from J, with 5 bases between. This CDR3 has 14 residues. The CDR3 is CASSVSSGANVLTF. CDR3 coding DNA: TGCGCCAGCAGCGTGAGCTCTGGGGCCAACGTCCTGACTTTC.

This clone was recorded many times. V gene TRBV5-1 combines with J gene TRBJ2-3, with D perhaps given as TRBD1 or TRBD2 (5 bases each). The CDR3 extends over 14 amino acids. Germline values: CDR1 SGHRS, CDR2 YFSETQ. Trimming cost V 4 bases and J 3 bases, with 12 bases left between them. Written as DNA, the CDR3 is TGCGCCAGCAGCCTCGGGACCGAAACAGATACGCAGTATTTT. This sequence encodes CASSLGTETDTQYF.

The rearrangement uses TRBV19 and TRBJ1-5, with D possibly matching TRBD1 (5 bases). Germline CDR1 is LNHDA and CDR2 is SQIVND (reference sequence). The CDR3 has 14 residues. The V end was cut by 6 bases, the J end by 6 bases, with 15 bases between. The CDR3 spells CASSWRQGGQPQHF. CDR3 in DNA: TGTGCCAGTAGCTGGAGGCAGGGTGGTCAGCCCCAGCATTTT. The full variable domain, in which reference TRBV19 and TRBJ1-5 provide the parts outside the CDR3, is DGGITQSPKYLFRKEGQNVTLSCEQNLNHDAMYWYRQDPGQGLRLIYYSQIVNDFQKGDIAEGYSVSREKKESFPLTVTSAQKNPTAFYLCASSWRQGGQPQHFGDGTRLSIL.

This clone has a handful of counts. The CDR3: CASMGASGRAYEQYF. CDR3 coding DNA: TGTGCCAGCATGGGGGCTAGCGGGAGGGCCTACGAGCAGTACTTC. The rearrangement links TRBV6-5 to TRBJ2-7; 12 positions match TRBD2. The CDR3 contains 15 residues. Germline CDR1 and CDR2: MNHEY and SVGAGI. V was pared by 7 bases and J by 2 bases, with 6 bases of the junction left unmatched.

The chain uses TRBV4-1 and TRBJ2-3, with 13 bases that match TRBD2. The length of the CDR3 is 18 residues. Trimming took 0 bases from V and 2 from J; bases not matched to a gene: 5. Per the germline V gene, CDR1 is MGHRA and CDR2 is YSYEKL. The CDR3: CASSQDLLAGGPTDTQYF. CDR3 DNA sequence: TGCGCCAGCAGCCAAGATCTACTAGCGGGGGGGCCCACAGATACGCAGTATTTT.

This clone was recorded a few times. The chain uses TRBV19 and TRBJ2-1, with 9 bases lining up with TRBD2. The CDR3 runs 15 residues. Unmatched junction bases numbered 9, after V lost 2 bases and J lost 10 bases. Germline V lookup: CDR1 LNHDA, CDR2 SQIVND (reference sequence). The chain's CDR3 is CASSITGLAGAEQFF. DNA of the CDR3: TGTGCCAGTAGTATAACGGGGTTAGCGGGAGCAGAGCAGTTCTTC.